This section outlines one TCR beta chain sequence together with its context. Its matching antigen is unknown. Germline lookup yields CDR1 KGHSH and CDR2 LQKENI. The CDR3 contains 12 residues. The V end lost 3 bases, the J end lost 5 bases, and 8 bases lay between the germline ends. The data belong to a study of PD-1 blockade in classical Hodgkin lymphoma. General study findings and limits: Newly diagnosed patients had diversity similar to the baseline diversity of complete responders. Compared with baseline, CD4+ but not CD8+ TCR diversity had risen significantly by C4D1.

Exposure to brentuximab vedotin varied, and each patient had relapsed following autologous stem cell transplantation. Complete response, partial response or progressive disease was recorded as best response. Only in-frame clones appear in the TCRdb table, and some are missing; sequencing was by immunoSEQ multiplex PCR. The table has roughly 42,000 clones, about two thirds seen once. The starting material was peripheral blood mononuclear cells (PBMCs), obtained at baseline. This sequence joins TRBV18 and TRBJ2-7; no clear D. The origin of this receptor is a human donor with classical Hodgkin lymphoma. The CDR3 sequence is CASSPEMNEQYF. CDR3 nucleotides: TGTGCCAGCTCACCGGAGATGAACGAGCAGTACTTC. Drawing the rest from reference TRBV18 and TRBJ2-7, the complete variable domain is NAGVMQNPRHLVRRRGQEARLRCSPMKGHSHVYWYRQLPEEGLKFMVYLQKENIIDESGMPKERFSAEFPKEGPSILRIQQVVRGDSAAYFCASSPEMNEQYFGPGTRLTVT.